This is a list of T cell receptor beta chains from one sample in a study of blood T cell repertoires in COVID-19. Assay used: immunoSEQ multiplex PCR; TCRdb lists only in-frame clones, some missing. The repertoire includes fewer than 150,000 clones, around 87% of them detected once, and approximately 3.6% sits in the top ten. What was sequenced was peripheral blood. The receptors come from a woman aged 55-69 years with acute or convalescent COVID-19. CDR3s include the opening cysteine and the closing phenylalanine or tryptophan. Each record gives: D gene, V gene, J gene, CDR3 protein, CDR3 DNA. The D gene is left open where the match is weak.

.	TRBV30	TRBJ1-1	CAWNRDPNTEAFF	TGTGCCTGGAACAGGGACCCGAACACTGAAGCTTTCTTT
TRBD1	TRBV2	TRBJ2-5	CAKTTGGPDQETQYF	TGTGCCAAGACGACAGGGGGCCCAGACCAAGAGACCCAGTACTTC
.	TRBV9	TRBJ1-6	CASSVGGPPLHF	TGTGCCAGCAGCGTCGGGGGACCACCCCTCCACTTT
TRBD1	TRBV6-5	TRBJ2-2	CASGQAPGELFF	TGTGCCAGCGGACAGGCCCCCGGGGAGCTGTTTTTT
.	TRBV11-3	TRBJ1-4	CASSLPTKAEKLFF	TGTGCCAGCAGCTTACCGACCAAAGCGGAAAAACTGTTTTTT
TRBD1	TRBV28	TRBJ2-1	CASSLDRVIHEQFF	TGTGCCAGCAGTTTAGACAGGGTTATCCATGAGCAGTTCTTC
.	TRBV19	TRBJ1-3	CASSGSIIGNTIYF	TGTGCCAGTAGCGGGTCTATTATTGGAAACACCATATATTTT
.	TRBV12-5	TRBJ2-7	CASGLERRTGYEQYF	TGTGCTAGTGGTTTAGAGCGGCGGACCGGGTACGAGCAGTACTTC
TRBD1	TRBV25-1	TRBJ1-4	CASSAAGTGGFKEKLFF	TGTGCCAGCAGTGCAGCCGGGACAGGGGGATTTAAGGAAAAACTGTTTTTT
.	TRBV6-5	TRBJ2-1	CASTLGDEQFF	TGTGCCAGCACCCTGGGCGATGAGCAGTTCTTC
.	TRBV7-9	TRBJ2-1	CASSLDGTYNEQFF	TGTGCCAGCAGCTTAGACGGGACCTACAATGAGCAGTTCTTC
.	TRBV7-9	TRBJ2-5	CASSPEGRGEETQYF	TGTGCCAGCAGCCCAGAGGGCAGGGGAGAAGAGACCCAGTACTTC
TRBD2	TRBV27	TRBJ2-2	CASNPSGRAGELFF	TGTGCCAGCAACCCTAGCGGCCGGGCCGGGGAGCTGTTTTTT
.	TRBV19	TRBJ1-2	CASSAGNGYTF	TGTGCCAGTAGTGCCGGGAATGGCTACACCTTC
TRBD1	TRBV5-1	TRBJ1-1	CASGPGTGIMNTEAFF	TGCGCCAGCGGGCCCGGGACAGGGATCATGAACACTGAAGCTTTCTTT
TRBD2	TRBV24-1	TRBJ2-3	CATSDHPGLGPDTQYF	TGTGCCACCAGTGATCACCCGGGACTAGGTCCAGATACGCAGTATTTT
.	TRBV7-3	TRBJ1-1	CASSLQGDGTEAFF	TGTGCCAGCAGCTTACAAGGGGATGGGACTGAAGCTTTCTTT
TRBD1	TRBV28	TRBJ1-5	CASSLVVRGTGATLPNQPQHF	TGTGCCAGCAGTTTAGTGGTTCGGGGGACAGGGGCGACTTTACCAAATCAGCCCCAGCATTTT
TRBD1	TRBV28	TRBJ1-3	CASSSSGTGTGNTIYF	TGTGCCAGCAGTTCATCCGGGACAGGGACTGGAAACACCATATATTTT
.	TRBV10-3	TRBJ2-2	CAIRGGRGKNTGELFF	TGTGCCATCAGGGGTGGCCGGGGGAAGAACACCGGGGAGCTGTTTTTT
.	TRBV2	TRBJ2-2	CASSTSNTGELFF	TGTGCCAGCAGCACATCGAACACCGGGGAGCTGTTTTTT